This TCR beta chain was captured in a study of OX40 agonist ivuxolimab in advanced cancers. Study overall: Administration of intravenous ivuxolimab to patients occurred every 2 weeks at 0.01 to 10 mg/kg. Those treated in dose escalation had hepatocellular carcinoma, melanoma, renal cell cancer or head and neck cancer.

Whole-study results and caveats: The study observed clonal expansion of CD4+ and CD8+ blood T cells by week 6 at 0.1 to 3.0 mg/kg.

Comments on this clone: As yet, its antigen is unknown.

Libraries were prepared by immunoSEQ multiplex PCR; TCRdb keeps only in-frame clonotypes and omits some of them. The sample lists about 79,000 clones; 84% were seen once. The source is an adult with an advanced solid tumor such as melanoma, head and neck, liver or kidney cancer. The sample was CD4+ or CD8+ T cells sorted from blood, taken in a trial of the OX40 agonist ivuxolimab.

The CDR3 DNA follows: TGTGCCAGCTCAAGCCGACAGGGGTTCGGTGAAAAACTGTTTTTT. This codes for CASSSRQGFGEKLFF. J is TRBJ1-4 and V is TRBV18; 8 bases agree with TRBD1. The J segment lost 7 bases and the V segment lost 5 bases, leaving 9 bases of the junction unmatched. Germline CDR1 reads KGHSH; CDR2 reads LQKENI. This CDR3 comprises 15 residues. Supplemented by reference TRBV18 and TRBJ1-4, the full variable domain reads NAGVMQNPRHLVRRRGQEARLRCSPMKGHSHVYWYRQLPEEGLKFMVYLQKENIIDESGMPKERFSAEFPKEGPSILRIQQVVRGDSAAYFCASSSRQGFGEKLFFGSGTQLSVL.